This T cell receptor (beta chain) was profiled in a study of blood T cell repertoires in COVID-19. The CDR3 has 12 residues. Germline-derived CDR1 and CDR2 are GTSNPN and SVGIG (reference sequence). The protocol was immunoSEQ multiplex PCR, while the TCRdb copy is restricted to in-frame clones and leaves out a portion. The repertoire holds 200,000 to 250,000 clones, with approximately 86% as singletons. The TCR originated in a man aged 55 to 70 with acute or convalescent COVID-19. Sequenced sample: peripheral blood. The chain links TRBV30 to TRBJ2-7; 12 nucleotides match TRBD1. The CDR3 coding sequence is TGTGCTCGGGACAGGGGGCCCTACGAGCAGTACTTC. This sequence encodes CARDRGPYEQYF.